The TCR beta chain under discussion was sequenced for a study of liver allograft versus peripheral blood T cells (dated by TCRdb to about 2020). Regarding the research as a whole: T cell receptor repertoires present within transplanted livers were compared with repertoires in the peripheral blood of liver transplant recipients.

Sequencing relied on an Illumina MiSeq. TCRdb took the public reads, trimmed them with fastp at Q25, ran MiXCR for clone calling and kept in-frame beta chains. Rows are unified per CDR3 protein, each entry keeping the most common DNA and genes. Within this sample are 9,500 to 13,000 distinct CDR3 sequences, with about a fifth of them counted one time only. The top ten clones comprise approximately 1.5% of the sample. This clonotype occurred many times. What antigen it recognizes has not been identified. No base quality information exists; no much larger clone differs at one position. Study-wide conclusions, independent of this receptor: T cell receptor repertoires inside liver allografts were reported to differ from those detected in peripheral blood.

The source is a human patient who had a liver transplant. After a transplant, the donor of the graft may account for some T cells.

CDR3 sequence: CASKDSGELFF. The DNA reads as follows: TGTGCCAGCAAGGACTCCGGGGAGCTGTTTTTT. The chain is encoded by TRBV28 joined to TRBJ2-2; 5 matching bases give a weak D call of TRBD2. V is clipped by 7 bases and J by 6 bases, and the sequence between their germline boundaries is 6 bases long. Spanning cysteine to phenylalanine, the CDR3 consists of 11 amino acids. The read is trimmed to its CDR3 DNA, 33 bases read in frame from base 1. CDR1 and CDR2 (MDHEN, SYDVKM) derive from the germline V gene.